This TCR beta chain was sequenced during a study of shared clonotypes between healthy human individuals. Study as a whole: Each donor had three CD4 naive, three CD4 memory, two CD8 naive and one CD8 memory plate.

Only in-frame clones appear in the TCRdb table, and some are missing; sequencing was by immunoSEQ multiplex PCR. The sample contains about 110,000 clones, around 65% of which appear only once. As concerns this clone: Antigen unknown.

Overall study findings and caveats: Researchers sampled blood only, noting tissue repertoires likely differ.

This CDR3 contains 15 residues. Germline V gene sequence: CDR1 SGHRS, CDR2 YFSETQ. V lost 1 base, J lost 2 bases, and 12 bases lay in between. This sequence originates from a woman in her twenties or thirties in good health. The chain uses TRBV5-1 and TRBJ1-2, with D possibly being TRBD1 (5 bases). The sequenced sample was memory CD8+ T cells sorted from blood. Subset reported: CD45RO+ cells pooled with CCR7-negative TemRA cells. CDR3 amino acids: CASSLFQGLNYGYTF. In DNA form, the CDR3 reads TGCGCCAGCAGCTTGTTCCAGGGACTCAACTATGGCTACACCTTC.